Detailed here is one T cell receptor (beta chain). This record belongs to a study of CD8 T cells in Susac syndrome. Germline lookup yields CDR1 DFQATT and CDR2 SNEGSKA (reference sequence). The CDR3 has 13 amino acids. V lost 6 bases to trimming and J lost 8 bases, with 16 bases between them. With random hexamers, roughly 0.45 to 1 ug RNA was reverse transcribed. The amplification used immunoSEQ multiplex PCR on TCR beta CDR3; it spanned 54 Vbeta and 13 Jbeta. Via MiXCR, TCRdb re-called the immunoSEQ multiplex PCR reads, giving one row per CDR3 protein. The sample contains under 200,000 distinct CDR3 sequences, 85% to 95% of which appear only once. TCR beta was sequenced from blood CD8+ and CD4+ T cells. The patients who served as multiple sclerosis controls were treatment-naive and had stable or active relapsing-remitting disease that fulfilled the revised McDonald criteria.

The specimen was CD8+ T cells from PBMCs. The source is a human donor with multiple sclerosis. The chain couples TRBV20-1 to TRBJ2-2; D possibly corresponds to TRBD2 (5 bases). The CDR3 sequence: CSATGLTGGELFF. CDR3 coding DNA: TGCAGTGCCACGGGTCTCACGGGGGGGGAGCTGTTTTTT.